These T cell receptor beta chains were read from a single sample in a study. Each CDR3 protein gets one entry after TCRdb re-called the 5' RACE reads with MiXCR. Of tens of thousands of distinct CDR3 sequences in the sample, approximately 24% were seen once. The specimen was tumor-infiltrating naive CD4+ T cells sorted from the breast tumor. The receptors derive from a female donor with breast cancer. Both conserved end residues are part of each CDR3. D genes are given only for firm matches. The listing skips clone size in some rows; elsewhere it reads once, few, many or a size class.

clone_size: few; d_call: NA; j_call: TRBJ2-1; v_call: TRBV10-1; cdr3_nt: TGCGCCAGCAGTGCCGGGGTCAATGAGCAGTTCTTC; cdr3_aa: CASSAGVNEQFF
clone_size: NA; d_call: TRBD2; j_call: TRBJ2-5; v_call: TRBV7-2; cdr3_nt: TGTGCCAGCAGCTCGCGGACTAGCGGGAGGGCTGCGACCCAGTACTTC; cdr3_aa: CASSSRTSGRAATQYF
clone_size: once; d_call: NA; j_call: TRBJ2-3; v_call: TRBV5-1; cdr3_nt: TGCGCCAGCAGCTTCGGACAGAGCACAGATACGCAGTATTTT; cdr3_aa: CASSFGQSTDTQYF
clone_size: few; d_call: NA; j_call: TRBJ2-7; v_call: TRBV7-9; cdr3_nt: TGTGCCAGCGGCCGAGGGGGATGGCAGGGCGAGCAGTACTTC; cdr3_aa: CASGRGGWQGEQYF
clone_size: NA; d_call: NA; j_call: TRBJ1-5; v_call: TRBV5-5; cdr3_nt: TGTGCCAGCAGCCCGAGGACGGAAAGCAATCAGCCCCAGCATTTT; cdr3_aa: CASSPRTESNQPQHF
clone_size: NA; d_call: TRBD1; j_call: TRBJ1-1; v_call: TRBV9; cdr3_nt: TGTGCCAGCAGCTTAACAGGGGGAGTGAACACTGAAGCTTTCTTT; cdr3_aa: CASSLTGGVNTEAFF
clone_size: many; d_call: NA; j_call: TRBJ1-5; v_call: TRBV20-1; cdr3_nt: TGCAGTGCTAGAGGACTTCAGGGTCAGCCCCAGCATTTT; cdr3_aa: CSARGLQGQPQHF
clone_size: NA; d_call: TRBD2; j_call: TRBJ2-2; v_call: TRBV5-1; cdr3_nt: TGCGCCAGCAGCTTGGTTGGACTAGCGGGAGGGGCCGCGAACACCGGGGAGCTGTTTTTT; cdr3_aa: CASSLVGLAGGAANTGELFF
clone_size: many; d_call: NA; j_call: TRBJ1-2; v_call: TRBV7-2; cdr3_nt: TGTGCCAGCAGCTTCCATCCACTGGACAGACAGAGAGGCTACACCTTC; cdr3_aa: CASSFHPLDRQRGYTF
clone_size: few; d_call: TRBD1; j_call: TRBJ1-3; v_call: TRBV5-1; cdr3_nt: TGCGCCAGCAGAGGGACAGGGGATCTTGGAAACACCATATATTTT; cdr3_aa: CASRGTGDLGNTIYF
clone_size: few; d_call: NA; j_call: TRBJ1-1; v_call: TRBV5-1; cdr3_nt: TGCGCCAGCAGGCTGGGGGGCGCGGACACTGAAGCTTTCTTT; cdr3_aa: CASRLGGADTEAFF
clone_size: NA; d_call: NA; j_call: TRBJ2-7; v_call: TRBV24-1; cdr3_nt: TGTGCCACCAGTCAGGGGAGCTACGAGCAGTACTTC; cdr3_aa: CATSQGSYEQYF
clone_size: few; d_call: NA; j_call: TRBJ2-5; v_call: TRBV11-3; cdr3_nt: TGTGCCAGCAGCCCTCAGGGGCAAGAGACCCAGTACTTC; cdr3_aa: CASSPQGQETQYF
clone_size: NA; d_call: NA; j_call: TRBJ1-1; v_call: TRBV9; cdr3_nt: TGTGCCAGCAGCCCCAAGGGCAGGTACCCTGAAGCTTTCTTT; cdr3_aa: CASSPKGRYPEAFF
clone_size: NA; d_call: NA; j_call: TRBJ2-7; v_call: TRBV6-5; cdr3_nt: TGTGCCAGCAGATCTTTAGGGGCCGGCTACGAGCAGTACTTC; cdr3_aa: CASRSLGAGYEQYF